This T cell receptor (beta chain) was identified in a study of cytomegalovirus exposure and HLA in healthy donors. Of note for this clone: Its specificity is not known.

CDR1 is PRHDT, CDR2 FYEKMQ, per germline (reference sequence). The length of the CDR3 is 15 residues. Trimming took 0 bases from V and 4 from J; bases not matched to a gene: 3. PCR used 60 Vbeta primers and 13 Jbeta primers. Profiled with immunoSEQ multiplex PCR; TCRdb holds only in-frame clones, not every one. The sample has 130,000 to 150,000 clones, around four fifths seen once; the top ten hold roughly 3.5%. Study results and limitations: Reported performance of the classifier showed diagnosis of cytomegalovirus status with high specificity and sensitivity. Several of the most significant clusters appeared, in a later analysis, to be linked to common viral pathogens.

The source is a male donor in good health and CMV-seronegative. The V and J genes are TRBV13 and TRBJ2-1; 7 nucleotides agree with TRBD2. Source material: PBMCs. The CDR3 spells CASSLGLREYNEQFF. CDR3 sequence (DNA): TGTGCCAGCAGCTTAGGTTTGCGGGAGTACAATGAGCAGTTCTTC.